The 22 T cell receptor beta chains below come from one sample, sequenced in a study of beta chain features in type 1 diabetes. Sequenced material consisted of expressed TCRB transcripts (all of the isolated RNA was reverse transcribed). The repertoire was sequenced with immunoSEQ multiplex PCR; TCRdb's copy has only in-frame clones and lacks some. The data contain 900,000 or so clones, about a sixth of them singletons. Sequences were obtained from naive CD4+ T cells from blood. The receptors derive from a woman under 30 in good health.

This clone was seen more than once but under ten times. The V gene is TRBV7-9, the J gene TRBJ2-1; unclear D gene. The CDR3 is 13 residues long. Germline CDR1 is SEHNR and CDR2 is FQNEAQ (reference sequence). V was shortened by 4 bases and J by 8 bases, with 12 bases between the two germline ends. The CDR3 loop reads CASSSTEIDEQFF. CDR3 nucleotides: TGTGCCAGCAGCTCTACCGAGATCGATGAGCAGTTCTTC.

This clone was counted a few times. J is TRBJ2-7 and V is TRBV9, with TRBD1 matching over 7 bases. The CDR3 is made up of 16 amino acids. Germline V lookup: CDR1 SGDLS, CDR2 YYNGEE. Germline trimming cut 5 bases from V and 2 bases from J; bases unmatched to any gene: 13. CDR3 DNA sequence: TGTGCCAGCAGTCCATACAGGGGAAGCAAACCCTACGAGCAGTACTTC. Translated, it gives CASSPYRGSKPYEQYF.

This clone was seen a handful of times. The J gene is TRBJ1-2, the V gene TRBV6-4, with D possibly matching TRBD1 (5 bases). CDR1 and CDR2 from the germline V gene are MRHNA and SNTAGT. The CDR3 runs to 13 residues. Trimming cost V 4 bases and J 1 base, with 7 bases left between them. The CDR3 DNA follows: TGTGCCAGCAGTGCGGGACGTAACTATGGCTACACCTTC. It is translated as CASSAGRNYGYTF.

This clone came up a few times. The genes are TRBV7-8 and TRBJ2-3, with D possibly TRBD2 on 6 matching bases. Germline-derived CDR1 and CDR2 are SGHVS and FQNEAQ. The CDR3 length is 17 residues. V was cut by 4 bases and J by 2 bases, with 19 bases left in between. CDR3 region: CASSWARDSSFTDTQYF. CDR3 in DNA: TGTGCCAGCAGCTGGGCCCGGGACTCATCCTTCACAGATACGCAGTATTTT. Combining the CDR3 with reference TRBV7-8 and TRBJ2-3 gives the whole variable domain GAGVSQSPRYKVAKRGQDVALRCDPISGHVSLFWYQQALGQGPEFLTYFQNEAQLDKSGLPSDRFFAERPEGSVSTLKIQRTQQEDSAVYLCASSWARDSSFTDTQYFGPGTRLTVL.

A few counts support this clone. The J gene is TRBJ2-7, the V gene TRBV10-3; 9 nucleotides agree with TRBD1. The CDR3 consists of 13 residues. J lost 3 bases, V lost 8 bases, and 5 bases had no gene match. Germline V CDR1 and CDR2: ENHRY, SYGVKD. The CDR3 sequence is CAIRTGEIYEQYF. The CDR3 DNA reads TGTGCCATCCGGACAGGGGAAATCTACGAGCAGTACTTC.

V is TRBV6-1 and J is TRBJ2-7; the match to TRBD1 covers 8 bases. The V gene end was trimmed by 4 bases and the J gene end by 7 bases; junction bases not matched to a gene: 6. The CDR3 has 13 amino acids. Germline-derived CDR1 and CDR2 are MNHNS and SASEGT. CDR3 region: CASSATGVGEQYF. The CDR3 DNA sequence: TGTGCCAGCAGTGCGACAGGGGTAGGGGAGCAGTACTTC.

The chain couples TRBV5-1 to TRBJ2-3; a possible D gene is TRBD1 (6 bases). Per the germline V gene, CDR1 is SGHRS and CDR2 is YFSETQ. The CDR3 is 20 residues long. Trimming left V 4 bases short and J 3 bases short, with 30 bases between. CDR3 region: CASSPRLGRGTHSRTDTQYF. Here the CDR3 DNA reads TGCGCCAGCAGCCCGCGATTGGGCAGGGGAACACACTCTAGAACAGATACGCAGTATTTT.

As to this clone: Additional DNA sequences in this sample encode the identical CDR3. The gene calls are TRBV20-1 and TRBJ2-3; D is ambiguous. CDR1 is DFQATT and CDR2 is SNEGSKA in the germline V gene (reference sequence). V was cut by 5 bases and J by 6 bases, with 6 bases left in between. The CDR3 spans 10 residues. CDR3 coding DNA: TGCAGTGCTTCCAGGGATACGCAGTATTTT. Amino acids: CSASRDTQYF.

This clone was counted between two and nine times. The gene calls are TRBV7-2 and TRBJ2-3, with TRBD2 matching 12 bases. This CDR3 contains 16 residues. Germline CDR1 reads SGHTA; CDR2 reads FQGNSA. V was clipped by 0 bases and J by 4 bases; unmatched bases: 2. CDR3 amino acids: CASSLALAGGSDTQYF. The CDR3 nucleotides are TGTGCCAGCAGCTTAGCACTAGCGGGAGGTTCAGATACGCAGTATTTT.

This clone has more than one count but fewer than ten. V is TRBV19 and J is TRBJ2-1; D is unresolved. CDR1 is LNHDA, CDR2 SQIVND, per germline (reference sequence). V lost 7 bases and J 2 bases, leaving 12 bases between the germline ends. The CDR3 is 14 residues long. Here the CDR3 DNA reads TGTGCCAGTAACGACCCGGTTACCTACAATGAGCAGTTCTTC. Translating it yields CASNDPVTYNEQFF.

The V and J genes are TRBV28 and TRBJ1-4; unclear D gene. From germline, CDR1 is MDHEN and CDR2 SYDVKM. The CDR3 covers 12 residues. Trimming removed 3 bases at V and 2 bases at J, with 1 base between. CDR3 nucleotides: TGTGCCAGCAGTTTTACTAATGAAAAACTGTTTTTT. Residues: CASSFTNEKLFF.

The V gene is TRBV28, the J gene TRBJ1-2; 11 positions match TRBD1. The J segment lost 4 bases and the V segment lost 5 bases, leaving 6 bases of the junction unmatched. Germline V gene data show CDR1 as MDHEN and CDR2 as SYDVKM. This CDR3 has 15 amino acids. CDR3 sequence (DNA): TGTGCCAGCAGTCAACCGGGACAGGGGGTCTATGGCTACACCTTC. Its translation: CASSQPGQGVYGYTF.

This clone has at least ten counts. V is TRBV21-1 and J is TRBJ2-1; the D segment call TRBD2 is taken from the table without a DNA check. TRBV21-1 is a recognized pseudogene. The CDR3 extends over 14 amino acids. The CDR3 DNA sequence: TGTGCCCGCGTATGGGGAGAGAACTACAATGAGCAGTTCTTC. Residues: CARVWGENYNEQFF.

This clone has only a few counts. V and J are TRBV11-1 and TRBJ1-1; no reliable D call. The germline V gene has CDR1 SGHAT and CDR2 FQDESV (reference sequence). V was cut by 1 base and J by 11 bases, with 14 bases left in between. The CDR3 covers 13 residues. The chain's CDR3 is CASSLGQDDPAFF. In nucleotides, the CDR3 is TGTGCCAGCAGCTTAGGGCAGGATGATCCCGCTTTCTTT.

This clone was recorded a few times. CDR3 DNA: TGCGCCAGCAGCCAAAATTGGAGGCTTAATCAGCCCCAGCATTTT. Its translation: CASSQNWRLNQPQHF. The chain combines TRBV4-3 with TRBJ1-5; D call uncertain. Germline V lookup: CDR1 LGHNA, CDR2 YSLEER. V lost 2 bases and J 4 bases, leaving 12 bases between the germline ends. The CDR3 totals 15 residues.

The gene calls are TRBV7-2 and TRBJ1-4; D is perhaps TRBD1 (5 bases). The V and J ends lost 7 bases and 5 bases respectively, with 20 bases between them. The CDR3 covers 16 residues. The germline gives CDR1 SGHTA, CDR2 FQGNSA. The CDR3 coding sequence is TGTGCCAGCACACTTAGAGCCGGGACGGAAAATGAAAAACTGTTTTTT. This translates into CASTLRAGTENEKLFF.

In its sample, this clone was seen a few times. The J gene is TRBJ2-5, the V gene TRBV18, with TRBD1 identical over 8 bases. In germline, CDR1 is KGHSH, CDR2 LQKENI. The ends lost 3 bases at V and 4 bases at J; junction bases unmatched: 7. This CDR3 contains 15 residues. The CDR3 here is CASSPVRGRPETQYF. The CDR3 DNA follows: TGTGCCAGCTCACCGGTCAGGGGGCGCCCAGAGACCCAGTACTTC.

This clone showed up just a few times. The chain combines TRBV7-2 with TRBJ1-1; TRBD1 aligns across 7 bases. The CDR3 spans 14 residues. V was pared by 3 bases and J by 5 bases, with 6 bases of the junction left unmatched. Looked up from germline, CDR1 is SGHTA and CDR2 is FQGNSA. The CDR3 nucleotides read TGTGCCAGCAGCTTCGGACAGGCGAGTACTGAAGCTTTCTTT. It codes for CASSFGQASTEAFF.

In its sample, this clone was seen a few times. The gene calls are TRBV4-2 and TRBJ2-7; 10 bases match TRBD1. The CDR3 covers 16 residues. Trimming took 1 base from V and 3 from J; bases not matched to a gene: 6. Germline-derived CDR1 and CDR2 are LGHNA and YNFKEQ. CDR3 residues: CASSQVAGQGYYEQYF. The CDR3 DNA sequence: TGTGCCAGCAGCCAAGTGGCGGGACAGGGGTACTACGAGCAGTACTTC.

V gene TRBV10-3 combines with J gene TRBJ2-7; 8 bases line up with TRBD2. Germline V gene lookup returns CDR1 ENHRY and CDR2 SYGVKD. The V segment lost 10 bases and the J segment 0 bases; nucleotides outside the gene matches: 11. There are 15 residues in the CDR3. In nucleotides, the CDR3 is TGTGCCACACGGGCAAGCGGGAGCGACTCCTACGAGCAGTACTTC. This encodes CATRASGSDSYEQYF.

This clone was detected a few times. The rearrangement uses TRBV7-9 and TRBJ2-1; 8 bases line up with TRBD2. CDR1 and CDR2 from the germline V gene are SEHNR and FQNEAQ (reference sequence). This CDR3 comprises 15 residues. J gave up 2 bases and V 5 bases, and 5 bases lay outside the gene matches. The CDR3 coding sequence is TGTGCCAGCAGCAACGGGAGGGCGGCCTACAATGAGCAGTTCTTC. This gives the protein CASSNGRAAYNEQFF. Supplemented by reference TRBV7-9 and TRBJ2-1, the full variable domain reads DTGVSQNPRHKITKRGQNVTFRCDPISEHNRLYWYRQTLGQGPEFLTYFQNEAQLEKSRLLSDRFSAERPKGSFSTLEIQRTEQGDSAMYLCASSNGRAAYNEQFFGPGTRLTVL.

V and J are TRBV28 and TRBJ2-1; D remains unclear. The germline CDR1 and CDR2 sequences are MDHEN and SYDVKM. The CDR3 is made up of 14 amino acids. Deletions cut 7 bases from V and 9 bases from J, with 19 bases between. The CDR3 reads CASTPRPPFGEQFF. CDR3 nucleotides: TGTGCCAGCACCCCAAGGCCCCCTTTCGGTGAGCAGTTCTTC.